This T cell receptor beta chain was identified during a study of blood T cell repertoires in COVID-19. Across the whole study: COVID-19 samples collected from the United States, Italy and Spain covered acute and convalescent phases.

Original data processing: Using reference gene primer amplification, nucleated cell counts were estimated. Clones were read by immunoSEQ multiplex PCR, and TCRdb kept only the in-frame ones, dropping some. D and trimming were read from the DNA, whereas the V and J calls and clone size are those reported in that table. The sample has approximately 280,000 clones; roughly 86% are singletons. Recruitment covered about 26 US areas and drew participants whose ages spanned roughly 18 to 100 years. The V gene's germline CDR1 is MNHEY and CDR2 SVGAGI. The CDR3 sequence is 14 residues long. The ends were cut back, 3 bases at V and 8 bases at J, with 14 bases in the middle.

This chain uses TRBV6-5 with TRBJ2-1, with a possible D match to TRBD2 (7 bases). The sequence derives from a woman aged 18-29 years who had recovered from COVID-19. Input material: PBMCs or T cells enriched from blood (not recorded which). The CDR3 is CASSYSGGHDEQFF. The DNA of the CDR3 is TGTGCCAGCAGTTATTCGGGGGGCCACGATGAGCAGTTCTTC.